The T cell receptor (beta chain) under discussion was sequenced for a study of CD8 T cells in ankylosing spondylitis. Study-wide results and caveats: A TCR beta motif made of about 8 highly homologous variants seemed typical of ankylosing spondylitis blood.

This clonotype was detected many times. The target antigen is unknown. TCRdb used MiXCR to reprocess the 5' RACE reads, holding one entry per CDR3 protein. The sample carries about 130,000 distinct CDR3 sequences, over 6.5% recorded once. The V gene end was trimmed by 0 bases and the J gene end by 1 base; junction bases not matched to a gene: 14. The CDR3 spans 20 residues. CDR1 DFQATT and CDR2 SNEGSKA come from the germline V gene (reference sequence). The sequenced sample consisted of blood, either unsorted or a sorted T cell fraction (not recorded which). This receptor was identified in a male donor with ankylosing spondylitis or in good health (not recorded which). This chain connects TRBV20-1 to TRBJ2-4; 11 positions agree with TRBD2. Here the CDR3 DNA reads TGCAGTGCTAGAGATTTTGCTAGCGGGGGGCCCATGGGGGCCAAAAACATTCAGTACTTC. Translation gives CSARDFASGGPMGAKNIQYF.